This T cell receptor beta chain stems from a study of blood T cell repertoires in COVID-19. Study-wide context: The United States, Italy and Spain were the sources of the acute and convalescent COVID-19 samples. T cells, B-cell-depleted T cells, or PBMCs supplied cDNA or gDNA.

In the original workflow: Estimates of nucleated cell counts were drawn from the amplification of reference gene primers. Data came from immunoSEQ multiplex PCR; TCRdb stores just in-frame clones and leaves some out. The V and J calls and clone size were taken over from that table, and D and trimming were inferred from the DNA. The top ten clones hold nearly 0.95% of a sample with just under 150,000 clones, 87% of them seen once. V shed 7 bases and J 3 bases; nucleotides not matched to a gene: 7. The CDR3 totals 14 residues. The germline CDR1 and CDR2 sequences are SQVTM and ANQGSEA. The specimen was peripheral blood. The chain has TRBV29-1 and TRBJ1-5, with 9 bases that match TRBD1. This sequence was found in a woman aged 45-59 years with acute or convalescent COVID-19. This CDR3 reads CSARGTGTNQPQHF. The DNA of the CDR3 is TGCAGCGCCCGGGGGACAGGGACCAATCAGCCCCAGCATTTT. The full variable domain, in which reference TRBV29-1 and TRBJ1-5 provide the parts outside the CDR3, is SAVISQKPSRDICQRGTSLTIQCQVDSQVTMMFWYRQQPGQSLTLIATANQGSEATYESGFVIDKFPISRPNLTFSTLTVSNMSPEDSSIYLCSARGTGTNQPQHFGDGTRLSIL.